A single sample is the source of the 8 T cell receptor beta chains below, sequenced in a study of Ad26.COV2.S vaccination and SARS-CoV-2 variants. The data were produced by immunoSEQ multiplex PCR, yet TCRdb's version contains in-frame clones alone and is incomplete. The sample consists of a few hundred thousand clones, approximately 92% of them appearing once. The treatment was: around 19 received Ad26.COV2.S at low or high dose, single or two shots; about five received placebo; per-sample allocation not given. Collection of samples fell on day 63 after the first vaccine or placebo injection. Sequencing used peripheral blood, obtained in a trial of Ad26.COV2.S vaccine versus placebo. The receptors come from a person aged 18-65 years who received the Ad26.COV2.S COVID-19 vaccine or a placebo.

This rearrangement joins TRBV19 to TRBJ2-2, with D unresolved. Germline assignment: CDR1 LNHDA and CDR2 SQIVND (reference sequence). Trimming removed 7 bases at V and 4 bases at J, with 16 bases between. The CDR3 has 15 amino acids. The CDR3, as DNA: TGTGCCAGTAAATTCGGTTTTCTAGGCACCGGGGAGCTGTTTTTT. Its translation is CASKFGFLGTGELFF.

This clone appeared once. The V and J genes are TRBV14 and TRBJ1-6; no firm D call. V dropped 2 bases and J dropped 7 bases, with 6 bases sitting between them. CDR1 is SGHDN and CDR2 is FVKESK in the germline V gene. The CDR3 consists of 13 residues. CDR3 DNA: TGTGCCAGCAGCCAAATCGGGAATTCACCCCTCCACTTT. Translating gives CASSQIGNSPLHF. The full variable domain, rest sourced from reference TRBV14 and TRBJ1-6, is EAGVTQFPSHSVIEKGQTVTLRCDPISGHDNLYWYRRVMGKEIKFLLHFVKESKQDESGMPNNRFLAERTGGTYSTLKVQPAELEDSGVYFCASSQIGNSPLHFGNGTRLTVT.

In its sample, this clone was seen once. V gene TRBV30 combines with J gene TRBJ1-4; D is unresolved. V dropped 1 base and J dropped 8 bases, with 11 bases sitting between them. This CDR3 is 13 amino acids long. The germline CDR1 and CDR2 sequences are GTSNPN and SVGIG (reference sequence). The CDR3 sequence: CAWSGVSGEKLFF. CDR3 nucleotide sequence: TGTGCCTGGAGTGGGGTTAGCGGCGAAAAACTGTTTTTT.

The V call is TRBV28, the J call TRBJ2-5; 7 nucleotides align to TRBD1. Trimming took 5 bases from V and 1 from J; bases not matched to a gene: 10. The germline V gene encodes CDR1 MDHEN and CDR2 SYDVKM. The CDR3 covers 16 residues. CDR3 region: CASSPYRGVIQETQYF. For the CDR3, the DNA is TGTGCCAGCAGTCCGTACAGGGGAGTGATCCAAGAGACCCAGTACTTC.

V gene TRBV11-2 combines with J gene TRBJ2-6; D uncertain. The CDR3 contains 17 residues. Germline CDR1 reads SGHAT; CDR2 reads FQNNGV. V shed 2 bases and J shed 0 bases, with 11 bases lying between them. The CDR3 sequence is CASSLRVQNSGANVLTF. The CDR3 DNA is TGTGCCAGCAGCTTACGGGTCCAGAACTCTGGGGCCAACGTCCTGACTTTC. Drawing the rest from reference TRBV11-2 and TRBJ2-6, the complete variable domain is EAGVAQSPRYKIIEKRQSVAFWCNPISGHATLYWYQQILGQGPKLLIQFQNNGVVDDSQLPKDRFSAERLKGVDSTLKIQPAKLEDSAVYLCASSLRVQNSGANVLTFGAGSRLTVL.

In DNA, the CDR3 is TGTGCCAGCAGCCAAAGGGGGACGAATTCACCCCTCCACTTT. This translates into CASSQRGTNSPLHF. The rearrangement joins TRBV3-1 (or the pseudogene TRBV3-2) to TRBJ1-6; TRBD1 is a possible D gene (6 bases). V shed 2 bases and J shed 7 bases, with 9 bases lying between them. CDR1 is LGHDT and CDR2 is YNNKEL in the germline V gene (reference sequence). The CDR3 runs 14 residues.

The chain links TRBV10-3 to TRBJ2-2, with TRBD2 matching over 7 bases. This CDR3 is 14 amino acids long. Per germline, CDR1 ENHRY and CDR2 SYGVKD. The ends lost 4 bases at V and 7 bases at J; junction bases unmatched: 6. The CDR3 DNA follows: TGTGCCATCAGTGTCGGGGGAGGGATCGGGGAGCTGTTTTTT. This codes for CAISVGGGIGELFF.

This clone is a singleton in its sample. The CDR3 DNA reads as TGCGCCAGCAGCTTGGCCCCGGGACAGGGATTTGGCTACACCTTC. Protein product: CASSLAPGQGFGYTF. The J gene is TRBJ1-2, the V gene TRBV5-1; 9 bases are shared with TRBD1. This CDR3 contains 15 residues. From germline, CDR1 is SGHRS and CDR2 YFSETQ. V shed 0 bases and J 7 bases; nucleotides not matched to a gene: 7.